This T cell receptor (beta chain) appears in the sequencing data of a study of T cell repertoires in cytomegalovirus infection. As for the study in general: In public TCR beta signatures, there were indications of both CMV infection and matching HLA type. Findings of the study overall: Summed public TCR beta family frequency identified CMV carriers bearing the relevant HLA. In two of eight donors, the top clonotype was HLA-C-restricted CMV-specific.

MiXCR was run by TCRdb on the reads, yielding one entry per CDR3 protein. The sample consists of around 740,000 distinct CDR3 sequences, about 40% of them appearing once. This clonotype was seen repeatedly, ten times or more. Its target is not known. The germline V and J ends were trimmed by 2 bases and 0 bases, with 19 bases remaining between them. Germline V lookup: CDR1 SGHTA, CDR2 FQGNSA. CDR3 length: 18 residues. The rearrangement links TRBV7-2 to TRBJ1-1; D unresolved. The source material was PBMCs. The receptor was isolated from a human donor in good health (CMV status not recorded). Some clones in this sample may be carry-over from other donors' samples. The CDR3 loop reads CASSLFPRGGTLNTEAFF. The CDR3 DNA sequence: TGTGCCAGCAGCTTATTTCCCCGAGGAGGAACTTTGAACACTGAAGCTTTCTTT.